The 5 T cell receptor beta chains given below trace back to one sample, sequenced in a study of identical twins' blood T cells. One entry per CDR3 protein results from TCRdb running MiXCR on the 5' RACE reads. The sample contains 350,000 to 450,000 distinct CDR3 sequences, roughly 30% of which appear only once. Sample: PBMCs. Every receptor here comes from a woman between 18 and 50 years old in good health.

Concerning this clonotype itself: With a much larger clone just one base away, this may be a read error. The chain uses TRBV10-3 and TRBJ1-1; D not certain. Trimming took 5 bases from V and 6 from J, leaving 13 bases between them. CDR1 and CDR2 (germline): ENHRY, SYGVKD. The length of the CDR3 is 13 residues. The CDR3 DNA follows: TGTGCCATCAGTCCACCACATGGATCTGAAGCTTTCTTT. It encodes CAISPPHGSEAFF.

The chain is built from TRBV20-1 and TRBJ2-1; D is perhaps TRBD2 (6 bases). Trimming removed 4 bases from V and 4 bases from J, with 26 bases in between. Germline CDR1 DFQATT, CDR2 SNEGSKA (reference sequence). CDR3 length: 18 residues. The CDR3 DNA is TGCAGTGCTAAGGGTCGACCAGGGCGGGGCAACCGATACAATGAGCAGTTCTTC. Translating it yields CSAKGRPGRGNRYNEQFF.

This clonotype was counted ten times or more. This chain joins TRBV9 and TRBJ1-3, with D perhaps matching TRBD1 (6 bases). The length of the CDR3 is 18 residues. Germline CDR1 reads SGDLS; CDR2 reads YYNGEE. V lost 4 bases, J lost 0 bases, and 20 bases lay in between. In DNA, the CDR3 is TGTGCCAGCAGCCCCCAGGTGGGGGGGCGAAACTCTGGAAACACCATATATTTT. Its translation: CASSPQVGGRNSGNTIYF.

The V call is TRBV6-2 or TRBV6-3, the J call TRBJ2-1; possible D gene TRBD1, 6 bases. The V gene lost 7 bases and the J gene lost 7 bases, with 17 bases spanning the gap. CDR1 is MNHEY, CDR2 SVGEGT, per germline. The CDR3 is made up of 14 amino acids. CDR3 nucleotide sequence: TGTGCCAGCACCGGCCCCTTAAGGGGGAATGAGCAGTTCTTC. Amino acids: CASTGPLRGNEQFF.

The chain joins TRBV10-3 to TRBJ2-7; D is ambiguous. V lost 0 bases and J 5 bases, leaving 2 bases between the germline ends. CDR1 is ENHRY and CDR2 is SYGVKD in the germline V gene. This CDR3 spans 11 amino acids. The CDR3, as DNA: TGTGCCATCAGTGAGTCGAACGAGCAGTACTTC. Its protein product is CAISESNEQYF.